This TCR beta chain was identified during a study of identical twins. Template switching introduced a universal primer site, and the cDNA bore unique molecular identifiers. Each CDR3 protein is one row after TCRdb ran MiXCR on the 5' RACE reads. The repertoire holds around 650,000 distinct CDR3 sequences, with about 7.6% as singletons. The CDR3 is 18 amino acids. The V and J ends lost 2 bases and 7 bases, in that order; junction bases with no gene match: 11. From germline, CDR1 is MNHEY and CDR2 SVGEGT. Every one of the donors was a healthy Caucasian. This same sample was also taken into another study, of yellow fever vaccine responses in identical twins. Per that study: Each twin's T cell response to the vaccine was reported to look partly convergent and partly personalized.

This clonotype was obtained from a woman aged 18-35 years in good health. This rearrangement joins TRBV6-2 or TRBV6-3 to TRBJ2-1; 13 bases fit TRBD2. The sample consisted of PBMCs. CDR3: CASSYETSGRPLGNEQFF. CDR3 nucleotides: TGTGCCAGCAGTTACGAGACTAGCGGGAGGCCTCTGGGGAATGAGCAGTTCTTC.